A selection of T cell receptor beta chains follows, all from one sample in a study of blood T cells in healthy people across ages. TCRdb passed the 5' RACE reads through MiXCR, listing each CDR3 protein once. The repertoire includes about 800,000 distinct CDR3 sequences, over 45% of them detected once, and around 20% sits in the top ten. Sequenced: blood. The receptors shown here come from a man aged 25 to 40 in good health. The CDR3 runs from the conserved cysteine through the conserved F or W. D genes are given only for firm matches. Part of the rows lack a size; the others show once, few, many or a class for expanded clones.

J gene,clone size,D gene,V gene,CDR3 protein,CDR3 DNA
TRBJ2-7,-,-,TRBV7-7,CASSLHQTAGDEQYF,TGTGCTAGCAGCTTACATCAGACAGCCGGCGACGAGCAGTACTTC
TRBJ2-5,-,-,TRBV7-9,CASSHRTTKETQYF,TGTGCCAGCAGCCATCGTACGACCAAAGAGACCCAGTACTTC
TRBJ2-5,few,TRBD2,TRBV28,CASRASTSGYQETQYF,TGTGCCAGCAGGGCCAGCACTAGCGGCTACCAAGAGACCCAGTACTTC
TRBJ2-3,-,-,TRBV19,CASSIALRPDTQYF,TGTGCCAGTAGTATCGCGCTGAGGCCAGATACGCAGTATTTT
TRBJ2-4,-,TRBD2,TRBV20-1,CSARASGRLREQYF,TGCAGTGCTAGGGCTAGCGGGAGATTGAGGGAGCAGTACTTC
TRBJ2-1,few,-,TRBV7-8,CASSPSGLSSYNEQFF,TGTGCCAGCAGCCCAAGCGGTCTCAGCTCCTACAATGAGCAGTTCTTC
TRBJ2-7,few,-,TRBV7-3,CASSVNSLGEQYF,TGTGCCAGCAGCGTGAACTCCTTAGGGGAGCAGTACTTC
TRBJ2-3,-,-,TRBV24-1,CATSGARRGTVADTQYF,TGTGCCACCAGTGGCGCCCGCCGGGGGACGGTTGCAGATACGCAGTATTTT
TRBJ2-5,-,TRBD2,TRBV24-1,CATSDFGLAGTQETQYF,TGTGCCACCAGTGATTTCGGACTAGCGGGGACCCAAGAGACCCAGTACTTC
TRBJ2-1,-,-,TRBV24-1,CATSDVRRSEQFF,TGTGCCACCAGTGACGTGCGGCGTAGTGAGCAGTTCTTC
TRBJ1-2,few,TRBD1,TRBV12-3/TRBV12-4,CASSGQGYNYGYTF,TGTGCCAGCAGCGGACAGGGCTACAACTATGGCTACACCTTC
TRBJ1-1,once,TRBD1,TRBV10-3,CAISGEQGGRAFF,TGTGCCATCAGTGGGGAACAGGGGGGTCGAGCTTTCTTT
TRBJ1-2,-,-,TRBV12-3/TRBV12-4,CASGRASSYTF,TGTGCCAGCGGGCGGGCCAGCAGCTACACCTTC
TRBJ2-5,-,-,TRBV27,CASSKLRGEQETQYF,TGTGCCAGCAGTAAACTCAGGGGGGAACAAGAGACCCAGTACTTC
TRBJ2-5,-,TRBD2,TRBV28,CASARGGASETQYF,TGTGCCAGCGCGCGGGGGGGAGCTTCCGAGACCCAGTACTTC
TRBJ1-3,-,TRBD1,TRBV4-2,CASSQDSGGQGTGNTIYF,TGTGCCAGCAGCCAAGATTCGGGAGGACAGGGCACTGGAAACACCATATATTTT
TRBJ2-7,-,TRBD2,TRBV20-1,CSARTSGFYEQYF,TGCAGTGCTCGGACTAGCGGGTTCTACGAGCAGTACTTC
TRBJ2-4,many,-,TRBV27,CASSTSSKNIQYF,TGTGCCAGCAGTACTAGTTCCAAAAACATTCAGTACTTC
TRBJ2-5,few,TRBD2,TRBV6-1,CASRGLAQETQYF,TGTGCCAGCAGGGGACTAGCTCAAGAGACCCAGTACTTC
TRBJ1-2,-,-,TRBV30,CAWSAHREGGYTF,TGTGCCTGGAGTGCCCACAGGGAGGGTGGCTACACCTTC
TRBJ2-7,-,TRBD2,TRBV20-1,CSASTLAGGVSEQYF,TGCAGTGCCTCGACCCTAGCGGGGGGGGTTTCAGAGCAGTACTTC
TRBJ2-7,-,TRBD1,TRBV20-1,CSARGGQAKYEQYF,TGCAGTGCTAGAGGGGGACAGGCAAAATACGAGCAGTACTTC
TRBJ2-3,-,TRBD2,TRBV2,CASTRGGDTQYF,TGTGCCAGCACCCGGGGGGGAGATACGCAGTATTTT
TRBJ2-7,-,-,TRBV28,CASRVRDSSYEQYF,TGTGCCAGCAGAGTCCGGGATTCCTCCTACGAGCAGTACTTC
TRBJ2-3,-,-,TRBV25-1,CASSRGPRGTDTQYF,TGTGCCAGCAGTCGAGGGCCACGAGGCACAGATACGCAGTATTTT
TRBJ2-3,-,-,TRBV20-1,CSAAGQGTDTQYF,TGCAGTGCTGCCGGGCAGGGCACAGATACGCAGTATTTT
TRBJ1-1,-,-,TRBV6-5,CASSHRRYGTEAFF,TGTGCCAGCAGTCACCGGAGGTATGGCACTGAAGCTTTCTTT
TRBJ2-1,-,TRBD2,TRBV6-5,CASRLAGGGEQFF,TGTGCCAGCCGACTAGCGGGAGGAGGGGAGCAGTTCTTC
TRBJ2-3,-,-,TRBV6-2/TRBV6-3,CASSYWDTQYF,TGTGCCAGCAGTTATTGGGATACGCAGTATTTT
TRBJ1-1,-,-,TRBV29-1,CSAARVNTEAFF,TGCAGCGCCGCCCGGGTGAACACTGAAGCTTTCTTT
TRBJ1-2,-,-,TRBV7-9,CASSPGPIYGYTF,TGTGCCAGCAGCCCGGGACCGATCTACGGCTACACCTTC
TRBJ1-2,-,-,TRBV4-3,CASSQALGRGERGYTF,TGCGCCAGCAGCCAAGCCCTGGGCCGGGGAGAGAGGGGCTACACCTTC
TRBJ1-1,-,TRBD1,TRBV7-9,CASSPYRGLTGTEAFF,TGTGCCAGCAGCCCATACAGGGGGCTAACCGGAACTGAAGCTTTCTTT
TRBJ1-5,few,TRBD1,TRBV20-1,CSAIQGAAPQHF,TGCAGTGCGATACAGGGGGCGGCGCCCCAGCATTTT
TRBJ2-1,-,TRBD1,TRBV29-1,CSVIGATGGGRDYNEQFF,TGCAGCGTAATAGGGGCAACAGGGGGCGGCCGGGACTACAATGAGCAGTTCTTC
TRBJ1-5,once,-,TRBV5-8,CASSFPGGAQPQHF,TGTGCCAGCAGCTTTCCTGGGGGCGCCCAGCCCCAGCATTTT
TRBJ2-5,-,-,TRBV11-2,CASSQRLTTEETQYF,TGTGCCAGCAGCCAACGCCTAACGACAGAAGAGACCCAGTACTTC
TRBJ2-3,-,TRBD2,TRBV6-2/TRBV6-3,CASRGLAGGGKDTQYF,TGTGCCAGCAGGGGACTAGCGGGGGGCGGTAAAGATACGCAGTATTTT
TRBJ2-7,-,TRBD2,TRBV4-2,CASSQDAGETNEQYF,TGTGCCAGCAGCCAAGATGCGGGAGAAACGAATGAGCAGTACTTC
TRBJ2-1,-,TRBD2,TRBV7-2,CASSLQGGSYNEQFF,TGTGCCAGCAGCTTACAGGGAGGGTCCTACAATGAGCAGTTCTTC
TRBJ1-6,-,TRBD1,TRBV12-3/TRBV12-4,CASSQTGGWNSPLHF,TGTGCCAGCAGTCAAACAGGGGGCTGGAATTCACCCCTCCACTTT
TRBJ2-7,few,-,TRBV2,CASTQSSYEQYF,TGTGCCAGCACCCAGTCCTCCTACGAGCAGTACTTC
TRBJ1-5,-,-,TRBV11-2,CASSPSTFNQPQHF,TGTGCCAGCAGCCCTAGCACCTTCAATCAGCCCCAGCATTTT
TRBJ2-5,-,TRBD2,TRBV25-1,CASQSMLAGGRKETQYF,TGTGCCAGCCAAAGCATGCTAGCGGGGGGTAGGAAAGAGACCCAGTACTTC
TRBJ1-2,few,TRBD1,TRBV6-5,CASSYSWTGEGYTF,TGTGCCAGCAGTTACTCATGGACAGGGGAAGGCTACACCTTC
TRBJ2-1,-,-,TRBV12-3/TRBV12-4,CASSFLGSFNEQFF,TGTGCCAGCAGTTTTTTAGGCTCCTTCAATGAGCAGTTCTTC
TRBJ2-3,-,-,TRBV27,CASNTHATDTQYF,TGTGCCAGCAATACCCATGCCACAGATACGCAGTATTTT
TRBJ2-7,-,TRBD1,TRBV4-2,CASSQATGSHEQYF,TGTGCCAGCAGCCAGGCGACAGGGTCCCACGAGCAGTACTTC
TRBJ2-7,-,-,TRBV29-1,CSVAGQNYEQYF,TGCAGCGTCGCTGGACAGAACTACGAGCAGTACTTC
TRBJ1-2,-,TRBD1,TRBV29-1,CSVLTGEDGYTF,TGCAGCGTGCTGACAGGGGAGGATGGCTACACCTTC
TRBJ2-3,few,-,TRBV7-6,CASDVGTGGTDTQYF,TGTGCCAGCGACGTGGGAACGGGGGGCACAGATACGCAGTATTTT